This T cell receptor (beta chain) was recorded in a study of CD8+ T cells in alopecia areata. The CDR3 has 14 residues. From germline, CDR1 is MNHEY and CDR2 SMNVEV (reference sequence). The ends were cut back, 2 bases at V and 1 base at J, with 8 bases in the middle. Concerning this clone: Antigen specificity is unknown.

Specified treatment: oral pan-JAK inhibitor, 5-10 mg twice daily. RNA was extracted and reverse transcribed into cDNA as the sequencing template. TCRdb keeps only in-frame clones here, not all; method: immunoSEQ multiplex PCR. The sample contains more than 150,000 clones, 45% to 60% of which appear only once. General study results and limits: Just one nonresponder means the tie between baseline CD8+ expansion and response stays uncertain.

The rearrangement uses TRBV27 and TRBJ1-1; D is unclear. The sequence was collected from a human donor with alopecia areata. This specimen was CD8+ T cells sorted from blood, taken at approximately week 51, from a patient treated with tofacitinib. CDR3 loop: CASSLLGSNTEAFF. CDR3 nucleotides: TGTGCCAGCAGTTTACTGGGGTCGAACACTGAAGCTTTCTTT.